Listed below are T cell receptor beta chains from one sample, sequenced in a study of T-cell memory formation after mild COVID-19. TCRdb used MiXCR to reprocess the 5' RACE reads, holding one entry per CDR3 protein. Of about 470,000 distinct CDR3 sequences in the sample, approximately 25% were seen once. What was sequenced was PBMCs or a T cell subset sorted from them (not recorded which). These receptors were collected from an adult woman who had mild COVID-19 (a few samples of this study predate the infection). Cell type and time point are not known. The CDR3 runs from the conserved cysteine through the conserved F or W. Fields, in order: clone size, J gene, V gene, D gene, CDR3 DNA, CDR3 protein. D genes are given only for firm matches. The size of a clone is reported for some rows only, either as once, few or many, or as a class for expanded clones.

>few|TRBJ2-1|TRBV14|TRBD2
TGTGCCAGCAGCCAAGGAGGAGCGGGAGTCTCCTACAATGAGCAGTTCTTC
CASSQGGAGVSYNEQFF
>few|TRBJ1-3|TRBV7-7|.
TGTGCCAGCAGCCAGGGCCAGGGGCCGAGCTACACCATATATTTT
CASSQGQGPSYTIYF
>.|TRBJ2-7|TRBV12-3/TRBV12-4|.
TGTGCCAGCAGTTTGGAGGGCAGGTTCTACGAGCAGTACTTC
CASSLEGRFYEQYF
>few|TRBJ2-7|TRBV12-3/TRBV12-4|.
TGTGCCAGCAGTTTAAGGGGTTTCTCCTACGAGCAGTACTTC
CASSLRGFSYEQYF
>few|TRBJ2-2|TRBV7-6|TRBD1
TGTGCCAGCAGCTCACATCCGGGACAGGGAAACACCGGGGAGCTGTTTTTT
CASSSHPGQGNTGELFF
>.|TRBJ2-1|TRBV7-9|TRBD2
TGTGCCAGCAGCTTAGAGCTAGCGGGCTACAATGAGCAGTTCTTC
CASSLELAGYNEQFF
>few|TRBJ2-1|TRBV5-4|.
TGTGCCAGCAGCCTTCCTGACAGGAACAATGAGCAGTTCTTC
CASSLPDRNNEQFF
>.|TRBJ2-5|TRBV21-1|.
TGTGCCAGCAGCAAATCCGTGTTTTTGGAAAGGGGGCGCAGGGGGACCCAGTACTTC
CASSKSVFLERGRRGTQYF
>.|TRBJ1-2|TRBV19|TRBD1
TGTGCCAGTAGTCCCGACAGGGGCTTTGGGAACTATGGCTACACCTTC
CASSPDRGFGNYGYTF
>.|TRBJ2-1|TRBV29-1|.
TGCAGCGTACGAGGACAACCCTACAATGAGCAGTTCTTC
CSVRGQPYNEQFF
>few|TRBJ2-7|TRBV6-5|.
TGTGCCAGCAGTTACTACCCCTTTTCTGGCATTGAGCAGTACTTC
CASSYYPFSGIEQYF
>.|TRBJ2-1|TRBV6-5|.
TGTGCCAGCAAAACGGCTGGTGAGCAGTTCTTC
CASKTAGEQFF
>.|TRBJ2-3|TRBV29-1|.
TGCAGCGACCGGACTACTACAGATACGCAGTATTTT
CSDRTTTDTQYF
>few|TRBJ2-7|TRBV7-9|TRBD2
TGTGCCAGCAGCTTAGATCCTAGCGGGAGTGGCGAGCAGTACTTC
CASSLDPSGSGEQYF
>few|TRBJ1-2|TRBV3-1|.
TGTGCCAGCAGCCATCATTTTCTACGGGACGGGTCTTTAGGCTACACCTTC
CASSHHFLRDGSLGYTF
>few|TRBJ2-7|TRBV5-1|TRBD1
TGCGCCAGCAGCTTGCCCGGGACAGGGAGATCCTACGAGCAGTACTTC
CASSLPGTGRSYEQYF
>.|TRBJ2-1|TRBV13|.
TGTGCCAGCAGCTTAGGGGGGGTTGGAGGGACCTCCTACAATGAGCAGTTCTTC
CASSLGGVGGTSYNEQFF
>few|TRBJ1-1|TRBV7-9|TRBD1
TGTGCCAGCAGGACAGGGCAGGCCTTGAACACTGAAGCTTTCTTT
CASRTGQALNTEAFF
>.|TRBJ2-1|TRBV29-1|.
TGCAGCGGGACTACGGGGAATGAGCAGTTCTTC
CSGTTGNEQFF
>.|TRBJ2-3|TRBV10-3|TRBD2
TGTGCCATCTCGGCGGGGGAGTTCGTGGGCACAGATACGCAGTATTTT
CAISAGEFVGTDTQYF